Here is one TCR beta chain with its context. This clone may be a read error of a much larger clone one base away. The researchers produced TCR beta cDNA from roughly 500 ng total RNA with a constant-region primer. Three nested multiplex PCR rounds, a slightly modified ARM-PCR, produced the libraries for TCR beta. PCR rounds one and two used TRBV1-TRBV30 forward primers with a C-beta reverse primer for about 11 cycles each. TCRdb used MiXCR to reprocess the multiplex PCR reads, holding one entry per CDR3 protein. Of roughly 100,000 distinct CDR3 sequences listed, 80% to 85% were seen once; the top ten hold about a fifth. It was from about 20-30 mg of unsorted bulk tissue that RNA and DNA were co-extracted. This CDR3 has 16 residues. Germline V lookup: CDR1 KGHDR, CDR2 SFDVKD. This entry is derived from a study of tumor-infiltrating lymphocytes in primary liver carcinoma.

What was sequenced was liver tumor tissue from sampling region 3. Subset: tumor region T3, left-lateral pole. The gene calls are TRBV24-1 and TRBJ2-3; 8 bases line up with TRBD1. The sequence was collected from a man between 40 and 49 years old with primary liver carcinoma and hepatitis B virus infection. The CDR3 loop reads CATSDLAGGTTDTKYF. The CDR3 DNA is TGTGCCACCAGTGATTTGGCAGGGGGCACCACAGATACGAAGTATTTT.